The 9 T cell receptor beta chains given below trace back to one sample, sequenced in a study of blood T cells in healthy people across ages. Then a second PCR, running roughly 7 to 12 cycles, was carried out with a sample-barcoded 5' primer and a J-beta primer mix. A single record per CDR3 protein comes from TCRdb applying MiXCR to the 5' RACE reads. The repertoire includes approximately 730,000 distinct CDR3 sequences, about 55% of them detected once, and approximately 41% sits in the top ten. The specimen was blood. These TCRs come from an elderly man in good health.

The CDR3 coding sequence is TGTGCCTGGAGTTTCCCGGGATCAGCTAATGAAAAACTGTTTTTT. Its protein product is CAWSFPGSANEKLFF. This chain uses TRBV30 with TRBJ1-4; D unclear. The V end lost 2 bases, the J end lost 3 bases, and 13 bases lay between the germline ends. The V gene's germline CDR1 is GTSNPN and CDR2 SVGIG (reference sequence). This CDR3 has 15 residues. Supplemented by reference TRBV30 and TRBJ1-4, the full variable domain reads SQTIHQWPATLVQPVGSPLSLECTVEGTSNPNLYWYRQAAGRGLQLLFYSVGIGQISSEVPQNLSASRPQDRQFILSSKKLLLSDSGFYLCAWSFPGSANEKLFFGSGTQLSVL.

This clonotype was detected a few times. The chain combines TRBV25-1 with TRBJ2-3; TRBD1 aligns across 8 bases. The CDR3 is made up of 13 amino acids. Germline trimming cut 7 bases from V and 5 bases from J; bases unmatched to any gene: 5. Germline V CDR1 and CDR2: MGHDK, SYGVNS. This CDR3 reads CASKQGAEDTQYF. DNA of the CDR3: TGTGCCAGCAAGCAGGGGGCGGAAGATACGCAGTATTTT.

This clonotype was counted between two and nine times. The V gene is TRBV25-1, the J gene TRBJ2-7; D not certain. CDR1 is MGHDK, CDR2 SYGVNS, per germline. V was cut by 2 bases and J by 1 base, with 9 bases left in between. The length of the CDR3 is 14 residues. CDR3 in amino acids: CASSEELGSYEQYF. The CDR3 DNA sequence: TGTGCCAGCAGTGAAGAGCTCGGATCCTACGAGCAGTACTTC.

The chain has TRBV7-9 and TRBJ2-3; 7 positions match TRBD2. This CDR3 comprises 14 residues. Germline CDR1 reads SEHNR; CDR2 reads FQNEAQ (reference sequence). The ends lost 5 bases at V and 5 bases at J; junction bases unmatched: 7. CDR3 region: CASSPGVAGDTQYF. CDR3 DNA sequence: TGTGCCAGCAGCCCCGGGGTAGCGGGAGATACGCAGTATTTT. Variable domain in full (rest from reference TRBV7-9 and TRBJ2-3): DTGVSQNPRHKITKRGQNVTFRCDPISEHNRLYWYRQTLGQGPEFLTYFQNEAQLEKSRLLSDRFSAERPKGSFSTLEIQRTEQGDSAMYLCASSPGVAGDTQYFGPGTRLTVL.

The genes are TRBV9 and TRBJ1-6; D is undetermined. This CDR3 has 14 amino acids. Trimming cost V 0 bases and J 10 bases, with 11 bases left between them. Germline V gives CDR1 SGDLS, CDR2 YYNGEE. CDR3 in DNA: TGTGCCAGCAGCGTAGGTGAATCGTACTCACCCCTCCACTTT. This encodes CASSVGESYSPLHF.

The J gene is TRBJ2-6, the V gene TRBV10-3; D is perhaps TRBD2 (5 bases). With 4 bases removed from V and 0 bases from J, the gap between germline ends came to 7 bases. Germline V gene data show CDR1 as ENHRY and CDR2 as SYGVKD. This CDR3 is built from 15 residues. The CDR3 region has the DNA TGTGCCATCAGTGCGGGATCCTCTGGGGCCAACGTCCTGACTTTC. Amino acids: CAISAGSSGANVLTF.

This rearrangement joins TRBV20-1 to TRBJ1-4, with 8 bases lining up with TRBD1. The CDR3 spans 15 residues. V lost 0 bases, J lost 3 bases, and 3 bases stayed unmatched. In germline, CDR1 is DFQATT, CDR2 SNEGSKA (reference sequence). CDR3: CSARDQGASNEKLFF. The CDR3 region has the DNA TGCAGTGCTAGAGATCAGGGGGCATCTAATGAAAAACTGTTTTTT.

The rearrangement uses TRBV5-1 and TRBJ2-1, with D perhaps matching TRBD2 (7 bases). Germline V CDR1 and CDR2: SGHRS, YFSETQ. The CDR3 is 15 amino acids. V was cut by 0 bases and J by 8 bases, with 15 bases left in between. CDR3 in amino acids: CASSLEGSGGDEQFF. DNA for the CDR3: TGCGCCAGCAGCTTGGAGGGTTCGGGGGGCGATGAGCAGTTCTTC.

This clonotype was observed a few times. The DNA for the CDR3 is TGCGCCAGCTCGAGGGAGCGGGAGTGGAATGAGCAGTTCTTC. Translated, it gives CASSREREWNEQFF. The rearrangement uses TRBV10-2 and TRBJ2-1; 8 nucleotides match TRBD2. Germline trimming cut 8 bases from V and 7 bases from J; bases unmatched to any gene: 10. Looked up from germline, CDR1 is WSHSY and CDR2 is SAAADI. This CDR3 has 14 residues.